These 30 T cell receptor beta chains share one sample of origin, sequenced in a study of cytomegalovirus exposure and HLA in healthy donors. A multiplex PCR was run with 60 Vbeta primers and 13 Jbeta primers. Only in-frame clones appear in the TCRdb table, and some are missing; sequencing was by immunoSEQ multiplex PCR. This sample has about 200,000 clones, with around 70% found just once. Material for sequencing was PBMCs. The receptors originated from a man aged 35 to 55 in good health and CMV-seropositive.

The CDR3 DNA is TGTGCCAGCAGTCCCGATACAGGGGGAAGATGGGAAAAACTGTTTTTT. It is translated as CASSPDTGGRWEKLFF. The V call is TRBV28, the J call TRBJ1-4; 8 nucleotides agree with TRBD1. With 5 bases clipped from V and 8 bases from J, the junction kept 13 bases outside the gene matches. The CDR3 has 16 residues. Germline V gene data show CDR1 as MDHEN and CDR2 as SYDVKM.

The chain is built from TRBV6-5 and TRBJ1-1, with D possibly TRBD1 on 6 matching bases. Trimming pared 5 bases from V and 6 bases from J, leaving 19 bases between. CDR3 length: 15 amino acids. Germline values: CDR1 MNHEY, CDR2 SVGAGI. In nucleotides, the CDR3 is TGTGCCAGCAGTCAATTGGGACAAGTGGGGTCTGAAGCTTTCTTT. Its translation: CASSQLGQVGSEAFF.

Only a few counts were recorded for this clone. The same CDR3 is also encoded by other DNA sequences in this sample. The genes are TRBV27 and TRBJ2-7; D perhaps matches TRBD2 (5 bases). Germline V gene data show CDR1 as MNHEY and CDR2 as SMNVEV (reference sequence). V was cut by 6 bases and J by 4 bases, with 10 bases left in between. CDR3 size: 12 residues. CDR3 DNA sequence: TGTGCCAGCAGCCCACCGGGGTACGAGCAGTACTTC. Amino acids: CASSPPGYEQYF.

This clone has just a few counts. V gene TRBV5-6 combines with J gene TRBJ2-7; TRBD1 aligns across 7 bases. V was clipped by 3 bases and J by 2 bases; unmatched bases: 8. The CDR3 totals 15 residues. CDR1 is SGHDT and CDR2 is YYEEEE in the germline V gene. For the CDR3, the DNA is TGTGCCAGCAGCTCTAACACCGGGACAGCCTACGAGCAGTACTTC. Translated: CASSSNTGTAYEQYF.

The gene calls are TRBV20-1 and TRBJ2-1; D remains ambiguous. The CDR3 totals 11 residues. In germline, CDR1 is DFQATT, CDR2 SNEGSKA (reference sequence). Trimming shortened V by 3 bases and J by 3 bases, and 3 bases separated the two germline ends. The DNA for the CDR3 is TGCAGTGCTAGCGGCTACAATGAGCAGTTCTTC. This encodes CSASGYNEQFF.

The V gene is TRBV29-1, the J gene TRBJ1-2; tentative D call: TRBD1 (6 bases). This CDR3 is built from 13 residues. V lost 1 base, J lost 3 bases, and 9 bases lay in between. Germline CDR1 is SQVTM and CDR2 is ANQGSEA. The CDR3 nucleotides read TGCAGCGTTGAAGGGGGACAAGACTATGGCTACACCTTC. This codes for CSVEGGQDYGYTF. Based on the CDR3 plus reference TRBV29-1 and TRBJ1-2, the full variable domain is SAVISQKPSRDICQRGTSLTIQCQVDSQVTMMFWYRQQPGQSLTLIATANQGSEATYESGFVIDKFPISRPNLTFSTLTVSNMSPEDSSIYLCSVEGGQDYGYTFGSGTRLTVV.

The chain couples TRBV5-6 to TRBJ1-1; D gene ambiguous. Germline values: CDR1 SGHDT, CDR2 YYEEEE. V was trimmed by 6 bases and J by 1 base, leaving 16 bases between them. This CDR3 region has 15 residues. CDR3 nucleotides: TGTGCCAGCACCTCCGAGGGCTGGGGGAACACTGAAGCTTTCTTT. Residues: CASTSEGWGNTEAFF. Drawing the rest from reference TRBV5-6 and TRBJ1-1, the complete variable domain is DAGVTQSPTHLIKTRGQQVTLRCSPKSGHDTVSWYQQALGQGPQFIFQYYEEEERQRGNFPDRFSGHQFPNYSSELNVNALLLGDSALYLCASTSEGWGNTEAFFGQGTRLTVV.

This rearrangement joins TRBV18 to TRBJ1-1; D is unresolved. CDR3 size: 13 residues. Germline V gene lookup returns CDR1 KGHSH and CDR2 LQKENI. V lost 3 bases, J lost 6 bases, and 11 bases lay in between. CDR3 nucleotide sequence: TGTGCCAGCTCACCCCCGGGTTTGCCTGAAGCTTTCTTT. Translation: CASSPPGLPEAFF.

The chain links TRBV6-5 to TRBJ1-5, with TRBD1 matching over 7 bases. Germline values: CDR1 MNHEY, CDR2 SVGAGI. V trimming: 5 bases; J trimming: 4 bases; junction bases outside the gene matches: 5. This CDR3 spans 14 amino acids. The CDR3 nucleotides read TGTGCCAGCAGTCCTCGACAGGGTAATCAGCCCCAGCATTTT. Encoded protein: CASSPRQGNQPQHF.

The chain employs TRBV13 and TRBJ1-1; D gene unclear. This CDR3 has 13 residues. CDR1 is PRHDT and CDR2 is FYEKMQ in the germline V gene (reference sequence). V gave up 5 bases and J gave up 1 base, with 8 bases separating them. CDR3 residues: CASSPTRNTEAFF. CDR3 in DNA: TGTGCCAGCAGCCCCACGCGGAACACTGAAGCTTTCTTT.

The chain couples TRBV5-1 to TRBJ2-2; 10 bases align to TRBD2. The length of the CDR3 is 15 residues. Germline assignment: CDR1 SGHRS and CDR2 YFSETQ. J gave up 4 bases and V 7 bases, and 7 bases lay outside the gene matches. CDR3 nucleotide sequence: TGCGCCAGCCAGTGGACTAGCGGTGGCACCGGGGAGCTGTTTTTT. Its translation is CASQWTSGGTGELFF.

This chain connects TRBV5-1 to TRBJ2-5; the match to TRBD2 covers 12 bases. CDR3 length: 14 amino acids. Germline V CDR1 and CDR2: SGHRS, YFSETQ. Trimming took 7 bases from V and 3 from J; bases not matched to a gene: 4. As DNA, the CDR3 is TGCGCCAGCTCCGGACTAGCGGGAAAAGAGACCCAGTACTTC. Translation: CASSGLAGKETQYF.

This clone was observed once. This chain's CDR3 is CASSPMSQDGYTF. The CDR3 nucleotides are TGTGCCAGCTCACCAATGTCACAGGATGGCTACACCTTC. The chain uses TRBV18 and TRBJ1-2; tentatively, D is TRBD1 (5 bases). This CDR3 is built from 13 residues. Germline V CDR1 and CDR2: KGHSH, LQKENI. V was cut by 2 bases and J by 6 bases, with 10 bases left in between.

V usage is TRBV6-1 and J usage is TRBJ1-1, with 8 bases matching TRBD1. The CDR3 loop spans 15 amino acids. Unmatched junction bases numbered 9, after V lost 8 bases and J lost 1 base. Germline lookup yields CDR1 MNHNS and CDR2 SASEGT. The CDR3 spells CASLTRTGQNTEAFF. The CDR3 bases are TGTGCCAGCCTGACCAGGACAGGGCAGAACACTGAAGCTTTCTTT.

V and J are TRBV6-5 and TRBJ2-3; TRBD1 matches 7 bases. Germline V lookup: CDR1 MNHEY, CDR2 SVGAGI. The CDR3 extends over 16 amino acids. J was trimmed by 1 base and V by 0 bases; bases with no gene match: 4. As DNA, the CDR3 is TGTGCCAGCAGTTACTCGAGGGGGCGGGGCACAGATACGCAGTATTTT. Translating gives CASSYSRGRGTDTQYF.

This chain joins TRBV7-2 and TRBJ2-1; 8 bases match TRBD1. Germline values: CDR1 SGHTA, CDR2 FQGNSA. Unmatched junction bases numbered 12, after V lost 6 bases and J lost 5 bases. CDR3 length: 16 amino acids. DNA of the CDR3: TGTGCCAGCAGTTCCCCCGGGACAGGCCTACACAATGAGCAGTTCTTC. As protein: CASSSPGTGLHNEQFF.

The CDR3 DNA sequence: TGTGCCAGTAGGGTTAGCCTCGCGGGGTATGGCACTGAAGCTTTCTTT. Translating it yields CASRVSLAGYGTEAFF. This chain connects TRBV19 to TRBJ1-1; no firm D call. The V and J ends lost 6 bases and 4 bases respectively, with 21 bases between them. The CDR3 has 16 amino acids. Germline V gene data show CDR1 as LNHDA and CDR2 as SQIVND (reference sequence).

This clone is a singleton in its sample. The DNA for the CDR3 is TGTGCCAGCAGCGGGCGGGACAGAGTGAGTCACTATGGCTACACCTTC. Translating gives CASSGRDRVSHYGYTF. The chain combines TRBV5-6 with TRBJ1-2; TRBD1 matches at 7 bases. The CDR3 totals 16 residues. Trimming at V came to 4 bases and at J to 3 bases, leaving 12 bases not matched to a gene. CDR1 SGHDT and CDR2 YYEEEE come from the germline V gene.

The rearrangement links TRBV23-1 to TRBJ1-6; TRBD1 matches 7 bases. TRBV23-1 is an ORF; its function is uncertain. The CDR3 is 19 amino acids. The ends lost 0 bases at V and 0 bases at J; junction bases unmatched: 8. In DNA form, the CDR3 reads TGCGCCAGCAGTCAATCGTGGGGACAGAGGCGCTCCTATAATTCACCCCTCCACTTT. Translating gives CASSQSWGQRRSYNSPLHF.

The gene calls are TRBV7-3 and TRBJ2-5; 8 nucleotides align to TRBD2. The CDR3 loop spans 14 amino acids. The J segment lost 5 bases and the V segment lost 2 bases, leaving 4 bases of the junction unmatched. Germline V gives CDR1 SGHTA, CDR2 FQGTGA. CDR3 bases: TGTGCCAGCAGCTTATACGGGGGGGGTGAGACCCAGTACTTC. It specifies CASSLYGGGETQYF.

This clone was counted only a few times. The chain joins TRBV4-1 to TRBJ1-2; TRBD1 matches at 10 bases. The V and J ends lost 3 bases and 5 bases, in that order; junction bases with no gene match: 6. Per germline, CDR1 MGHRA and CDR2 YSYEKL. The CDR3 length is 15 residues. The CDR3 nucleotides are TGCGCCAGCAGCCACCAGACAGGGGGCGCTTATGGCTACACCTTC. Translated: CASSHQTGGAYGYTF.

J is TRBJ1-6 and V is TRBV7-6, with D tentatively TRBD1 (6 bases). Germline V lookup: CDR1 SGHVS, CDR2 FNYEAQ. The germline V and J ends were trimmed by 5 bases and 8 bases, with 10 bases remaining between them. The CDR3 extends over 13 amino acids. The CDR3 DNA follows: TGTGCCAGCAGCCGCTCAGGGGATTCACCCCTCCACTTT. The encoded protein is CASSRSGDSPLHF.

This chain uses TRBV5-1 with TRBJ2-7; 7 bases map to TRBD2. V lost 4 bases to trimming and J lost 2 bases; unmatched junction nucleotides: 6. The CDR3 is made up of 14 amino acids. Germline V CDR1 and CDR2: SGHRS, YFSETQ. In nucleotides, the CDR3 is TGCGCCAGCAGCACCGGACGGGGGGCCTACGAGCAGTACTTC. Translation: CASSTGRGAYEQYF.

V gene TRBV11-2 combines with J gene TRBJ2-7, with 8 positions matching TRBD1. Per the germline V gene, CDR1 is SGHAT and CDR2 is FQNNGV. The CDR3 consists of 15 residues. V lost 2 bases, J lost 2 bases, and 5 bases stayed unmatched. The CDR3 DNA sequence: TGTGCCAGCAGCTTATCGGGGACAGGCCCCTACGAGCAGTACTTC. This codes for CASSLSGTGPYEQYF.

This chain joins TRBV7-6 and TRBJ2-1; 7 nucleotides match TRBD1. CDR1 is SGHVS and CDR2 is FNYEAQ in the germline V gene. V shed 4 bases and J 1 base; nucleotides not matched to a gene: 7. The CDR3 extends over 16 amino acids. For the CDR3, the DNA is TGTGCCAGCAGCTCCAGGACAGGTCCGTCCTACAATGAGCAGTTCTTC. The encoded protein is CASSSRTGPSYNEQFF.

The chain recombines TRBV5-4 with TRBJ1-2, with D hard to call. This CDR3 contains 15 residues. The germline V gene has CDR1 SGHNT and CDR2 YYREEE (reference sequence). Trimming cost V 0 bases and J 1 base, with 10 bases left between them. CDR3 bases: TGTGCCAGCAGCTTGGTCGAGGAGATTAACTATGGCTACACCTTC. This sequence encodes CASSLVEEINYGYTF.

CDR3 residues: CASSLGDTNSPLHF. The CDR3 DNA is TGCGCCAGCAGCTTGGGCGACACTAATTCACCCCTCCACTTT. The V gene is TRBV5-1, the J gene TRBJ1-6; no definite D call. Trimming shortened V by 0 bases and J by 6 bases, and 7 bases separated the two germline ends. The CDR3 extends over 14 amino acids. Germline-derived CDR1 and CDR2 are SGHRS and YFSETQ.

As concerns this clone: A junction end diverges from the germline sequence, so it may reflect a read error. This rearrangement joins TRBV19 to TRBJ1-5, with D possibly TRBD1 on 5 matching bases. The CDR3 has 14 amino acids. The germline V gene encodes CDR1 LNHDA and CDR2 SQIVND (reference sequence). The CDR3 loop reads CAGGTAGGNQPQHF. The CDR3 coding sequence is TGTGCGGGGGGGACCGCAGGTGGAAATCAGCCTCAGCATTTT.

The rearrangement links TRBV10-2 to TRBJ1-1; D is uncertain. This CDR3 has 14 amino acids. With 2 bases removed from V and 5 bases from J, the gap between germline ends came to 12 bases. Germline V gives CDR1 WSHSY, CDR2 SAAADI. The CDR3 sequence is CASSEGSSGTEAFF. Written as DNA, the CDR3 is TGCGCCAGCAGTGAGGGGAGCTCGGGTACTGAAGCTTTCTTT.

This rearrangement joins TRBV28 to TRBJ1-5; TRBD1 aligns across 11 bases. This CDR3 has 15 residues. Per the germline V gene, CDR1 is MDHEN and CDR2 is SYDVKM. With V trimmed by 5 bases and J by 5 bases, 5 bases remained unmatched. DNA for the CDR3: TGTGCCAGCAGTCCCGGGACAGGGGGTCATCAGCCCCAGCATTTT. Protein sequence: CASSPGTGGHQPQHF.